This T cell receptor (beta chain) was captured by sequencing in a study of PD-1 blockade in classical Hodgkin lymphoma. Whole-study context: Patients were given intravenous nivolumab, 3 mg/kg, every 2 weeks. Regarding the study as a whole: Complete responders started with a diversity level that resembled newly diagnosed patients at baseline. Only CD4+ TCR diversity, not CD8+, had risen significantly by C4D1.

CDR3 length equals 15 residues. After removal of 8 bases from V and 1 base from J, the junction contained 2 bases not matched to a gene. From germline, CDR1 is KGHSH and CDR2 LQKENI. TCRdb's copy holds only in-frame clones and misses some; the assay was immunoSEQ multiplex PCR. The data contain tens of thousands of clones, approximately 90% of them singletons. Described time point: cycle 4 day 1 (C4D1), after less than 7 weeks of nivolumab. Every patient relapsed after autologous stem cell transplantation, and brentuximab vedotin exposure varied. CD4+ T cells were purified from thawed PBMCs by negative selection. Complete response, partial response or progressive disease was recorded as best response. To note about this clone: Its matching antigen is unknown.

Sequenced here: CD4+ T cells from blood, sampled before the fourth cycle of nivolumab. V is TRBV18 and J is TRBJ2-3, with TRBD2 identical over 14 bases. The TCR comes from a human donor with classical Hodgkin lymphoma. CDR3 DNA sequence: TGTGCCAGCACGGGACTAGCGGGGGGCACAGATACGCAGTATTTT. Its protein is CASTGLAGGTDTQYF.